This is a list of T cell receptor beta chains from one sample in a study of blood T cell repertoires in COVID-19. Repertoires were generated with immunoSEQ multiplex PCR, while TCRdb's copy carries only in-frame clones and drops some. This table has roughly 150,000 clones, 80% to 90% appearing once. Sample: peripheral blood. These receptor sequences come from a woman older than 75 with acute or convalescent COVID-19. Each CDR3 is given with its conserved first and last residue. Each record gives: V gene, CDR3 protein.

V: TRBV18
CDR3: CASSRTSGGPLRNTGELFF

V: TRBV5-4
CDR3: CASSSKGQNYGYTF

V: TRBV3-1/TRBV3-2
CDR3: CASRQDSYNEQFF

V: TRBV30
CDR3: CAWSVRTGGTYEQYF

V: TRBV6-5
CDR3: CASRGTGGIEKLFF

V: TRBV28
CDR3: CASSSLKPSGGARKELFF

V: TRBV18
CDR3: CASSPATGDYEQYF

V: TRBV20-1
CDR3: CSASGSSSYNEQFF

V: TRBV5-1
CDR3: CASSNRTVAGELFF

V: TRBV10-1
CDR3: CASSESPRGSPLHF

V: TRBV19
CDR3: CASAGQDGSPLHF

V: TRBV20-1
CDR3: CSASDRDPNYEQYF

V: TRBV10-2
CDR3: CASSAPGGSYNEQFF

V: TRBV2
CDR3: CASSYRGLSNQPQHF

V: TRBV6-6
CDR3: CATFRQGGYEQYF

V: TRBV12-3/TRBV12-4
CDR3: CASSFREKLFF

V: TRBV9
CDR3: CASSYPGRNTIYF

V: TRBV30
CDR3: CAWTIAGTGSYGYTF

V: TRBV3-1/TRBV3-2
CDR3: CASSQLDSVNYGYTF

V: TRBV5-1
CDR3: CASFRGSQETQYF

V: TRBV7-6
CDR3: CASSFGTGNTEAFF

V: TRBV7-6
CDR3: CASSPLSTGGNTIYF

V: TRBV15
CDR3: CATSRDKGQGGGYGYTF

V: TRBV6-5
CDR3: CASSYRGPNTEAFF

V: TRBV20-1
CDR3: CSASGSVGSYEQFF

V: TRBV24-1
CDR3: CATSPGTGELFF

V: TRBV18
CDR3: CASSEGQGYEQYF

V: TRBV6-5
CDR3: CASGGGAFSPLHF

V: TRBV11-2
CDR3: CASSSDGAGYEKLFF

V: TRBV5-1
CDR3: CASRSGSAEAFF

V: TRBV4-1
CDR3: CASSQVMTGGNEKLFF

V: TRBV12-5
CDR3: CASLSGSSYEQYF

V: TRBV5-8
CDR3: CASSLLSGNTIYF

V: TRBV9
CDR3: CASSPPSRGAGGLGELFF

V: TRBV9
CDR3: CASSVAGTGELFF

V: TRBV4-3
CDR3: CASARDRGFDEQYF

V: TRBV6-6
CDR3: CASSSVTSTGELFF

V: TRBV18
CDR3: CASSPAGEGAFF

V: TRBV5-1
CDR3: CASSPERGQPSSGANVLTF

V: TRBV2
CDR3: CASSDEEGFGYTF

V: TRBV12-3/TRBV12-4
CDR3: CASRARENEAFF

V: TRBV6-5
CDR3: CATRRDGVVEGYTF

V: TRBV18
CDR3: CASSPTREAVNTEAFF

V: TRBV3-1/TRBV3-2
CDR3: CASSQDWRLLGSSGNTIYF

V: TRBV18
CDR3: CASSPLQAAGSEQYF

V: TRBV29-1
CDR3: CSVHRFSNTEAFF